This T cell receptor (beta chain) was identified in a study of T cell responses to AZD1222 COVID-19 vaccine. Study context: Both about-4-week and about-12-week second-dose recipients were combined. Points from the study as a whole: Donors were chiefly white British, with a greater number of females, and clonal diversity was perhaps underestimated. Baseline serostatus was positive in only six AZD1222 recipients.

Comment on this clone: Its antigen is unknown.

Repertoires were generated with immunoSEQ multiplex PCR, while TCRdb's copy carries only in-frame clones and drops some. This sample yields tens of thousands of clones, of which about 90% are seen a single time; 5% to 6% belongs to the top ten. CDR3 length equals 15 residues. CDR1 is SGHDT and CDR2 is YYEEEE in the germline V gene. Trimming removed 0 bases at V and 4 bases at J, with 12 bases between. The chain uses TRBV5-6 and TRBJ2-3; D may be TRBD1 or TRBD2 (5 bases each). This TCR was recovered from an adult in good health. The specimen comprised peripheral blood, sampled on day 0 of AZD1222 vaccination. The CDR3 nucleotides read TGTGCCAGCAGCTTGGGGGGGTATGATTCAGATACGCAGTATTTT. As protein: CASSLGGYDSDTQYF.